These 5 T cell receptor beta chains share one sample of origin, sequenced in a study of cytomegalovirus exposure and HLA in healthy donors. A multiplex PCR was run with 60 Vbeta primers and 13 Jbeta primers. Libraries were prepared by immunoSEQ multiplex PCR; TCRdb keeps only in-frame clonotypes and omits some of them. Found here are about 91,000 clones, 60% to 65% of them singletons; the top ten hold over 2%. The sequenced material came from PBMCs. Every receptor here comes from a human donor in good health.

V is TRBV19 and J is TRBJ1-2; 10 bases line up with TRBD1. The CDR3 sequence is 16 residues long. CDR1 is LNHDA and CDR2 is SQIVND in the germline V gene (reference sequence). V gave up 6 bases and J gave up 2 bases; unmatched junction bases: 9. The CDR3 sequence is CASRGDRGRTNYGYTF. CDR3 in DNA: TGTGCCAGTAGGGGAGACAGGGGGCGTACGAACTATGGCTACACCTTC.

The chain links TRBV7-9 to TRBJ1-4, with D maybe TRBD1 (6 bases). This CDR3 contains 19 residues. Germline CDR1 reads SEHNR; CDR2 reads FQNEAQ (reference sequence). Trimming stripped 6 bases from V and 1 base from J, with 24 bases between. The CDR3 DNA follows: TGTGCCAGCAGGCCGATTTGGGCCGAGAGCAGGGGAACTAATGAAAAACTGTTTTTT. It specifies CASRPIWAESRGTNEKLFF.

V gene TRBV5-1 combines with J gene TRBJ1-3; D is ambiguous. The CDR3 is made up of 16 amino acids. Germline V lookup: CDR1 SGHRS, CDR2 YFSETQ. The germline V and J ends were trimmed by 0 bases and 0 bases, with 10 bases remaining between them. CDR3 nucleotide sequence: TGCGCCAGCAGCTTGGGAGACGACTTCTCTGGAAACACCATATATTTT. Protein sequence: CASSLGDDFSGNTIYF.

V gene TRBV7-3 combines with J gene TRBJ1-2, with TRBD1 identical over 10 bases. CDR1 and CDR2 (germline): SGHTA, FQGTGA. The CDR3 has 14 amino acids. J gave up 7 bases and V 3 bases, and 5 bases lay outside the gene matches. The CDR3 DNA reads as TGTGCCAGCAGCTTGACAGGGGGCGCGGGTGGCTACACCTTC. It codes for CASSLTGGAGGYTF.

This clone has a handful of counts. The chain links TRBV5-6 to TRBJ2-3; perhaps TRBD2 as D (6 bases). Trimming took 0 bases from V and 4 from J, leaving 9 bases between them. In germline, CDR1 is SGHDT, CDR2 YYEEEE. CDR3 length equals 14 residues. The CDR3 DNA sequence: TGTGCCAGCAGCTTGGGACTAGGTTCAGATACGCAGTATTTT. Its protein product is CASSLGLGSDTQYF.